A selection of T cell receptor beta chains follows, all from one sample in a study of cytomegalovirus exposure and HLA in healthy donors. The repertoire was sequenced with immunoSEQ multiplex PCR; TCRdb's copy has only in-frame clones and lacks some. The sample lists about 160,000 clones, roughly four fifths occurring once. The sequencing input was PBMCs. Source of these receptors: a man aged 50 to 60 in good health and CMV-seropositive. Each CDR3 is given with its conserved first and last residue. The order of the fields is clone size, J gene, D gene, V gene, CDR3 DNA, CDR3 protein. The D gene is left open where the match is weak. Only part of the rows carry a size: once, few, many, or a class if the clone is expanded.

.	TRBJ1-5	.	TRBV28	TGTGCCAGCAGTGGTGATGGGGGGACCCAGCATTTT	CASSGDGGTQHF
few	TRBJ2-7	TRBD1	TRBV10-3	TGTGCCAGCAGCAGCGGGACAGGGGGTGGCTACGAGCAGTACTTC	CASSSGTGGGYEQYF
.	TRBJ2-4	TRBD1	TRBV4-3	TGCGCCAGCAGCCAAGAATGGGACAGGGGGCTGGACATTCAGTACTTC	CASSQEWDRGLDIQYF
.	TRBJ2-7	TRBD1	TRBV7-9	TGTGCCAGCAGCCCTACGGGACAGGGGGGCGAGCAGTACTTC	CASSPTGQGGEQYF
few	TRBJ2-5	TRBD2	TRBV6-6	TGTGCCAGCAGTTACACTAGTAGCGGGAGGAAGACCCAGTACTTC	CASSYTSSGRKTQYF
.	TRBJ1-4	TRBD1	TRBV7-2	TGTGCCAGCAGCCTCGGGACAGGGAATGAAAAACTGTTTTTT	CASSLGTGNEKLFF
.	TRBJ2-5	TRBD2	TRBV7-2	TGTGCCAGCAGCTTAGCCGGGGGGGCCAAAGGAAAGACCCAGTACTTC	CASSLAGGAKGKTQYF
once	TRBJ1-6	TRBD1	TRBV6-1	TGTGCCAGCAGTGTACAAGGACAGGGTAATTCACCCCTCCACTTT	CASSVQGQGNSPLHF
.	TRBJ1-1	.	TRBV18	TGTGCCAGCTCAGGGCAGGGATCCGTGAACACTGAAGCTTTCTTT	CASSGQGSVNTEAFF
.	TRBJ2-3	TRBD2	TRBV5-8	TGTGCCAGCAGCCTACTAGCGGGGGGCAGAGATACGCAGTATTTT	CASSLLAGGRDTQYF
.	TRBJ1-2	TRBD1	TRBV10-3	TGTGCCATCAGGCCCTCCGACAGGGGATCCGACTATGGCTACACCTTC	CAIRPSDRGSDYGYTF
once	TRBJ2-1	TRBD1	TRBV12-5	TGTGCTAGTAGGGCGGTGGACAGACAGGGGCAGTTCTTC	CASRAVDRQGQFF
.	TRBJ2-7	TRBD2	TRBV9	TGTGCCAGCAGCCCCCGACTAGCGGCGTCCTACGAGCAGTACTTC	CASSPRLAASYEQYF
.	TRBJ2-7	TRBD2	TRBV6-5	TGTGCCAGCAGATACGGGGGGGACGGATCCTACGAGCAGTACTTC	CASRYGGDGSYEQYF
.	TRBJ1-1	.	TRBV29-1	TGCAGCGCGGGCCCGGGGGGCACTGAAGCTTTCTTT	CSAGPGGTEAFF
.	TRBJ2-7	.	TRBV2	TGTGCCAGCAGTGACGGGCAGGGTGGAATGCACGAGCAGTACTTC	CASSDGQGGMHEQYF
.	TRBJ1-1	.	TRBV7-2	TGTGCCAGCAGCTCCTTTTACATGAACACTGAAGCTTTCTTT	CASSSFYMNTEAFF
.	TRBJ2-5	.	TRBV15	TGTGCCACCAGCAGAGATGGCAGGGTCGATGAGACCCAGTACTTC	CATSRDGRVDETQYF
many	TRBJ2-7	TRBD1	TRBV5-6	TGTGCCAGCAGCTTGGATGGGACAGCAAACTACGAGCAGTACTTC	CASSLDGTANYEQYF